Below, one TCR beta chain is given with its context. This table comes from immunoSEQ multiplex PCR, and its TCRdb copy is limited to in-frame clones, with some not included. The profile shows roughly 150,000 clones, about 92% of them singletons. These data come from a study of T cell responses to AZD1222 COVID-19 vaccine. The germline V gene encodes CDR1 SNHLY and CDR2 FYNNEI. CDR3 length: 15 residues. Trimming stripped 6 bases from V and 2 bases from J, with 14 bases between. The chain employs TRBV2 and TRBJ1-5; D gene ambiguous. The sequence came from an adult who received the AZD1222 COVID-19 vaccine. The sequenced sample was peripheral blood, obtained 28 days after the second AZD1222 dose. CDR3 in DNA: TGTGCCAGCAGACTCGGACCCATAGGCAATCAGCCCCAGCATTTT. Protein sequence: CASRLGPIGNQPQHF.